This TCR beta chain was retrieved from a study of blood T cells in healthy people across ages. A sample-barcoded 5' primer and a J-beta primer mix were used in a second PCR of roughly 7 to 12 cycles. TCRdb re-derived calls from the 5' RACE reads in MiXCR, one entry per CDR3 protein. The sample has 1.5 million or so distinct CDR3 sequences, approximately 40% seen once. After removal of 3 bases from V and 5 bases from J, the junction contained 5 bases not matched to a gene. CDR1 and CDR2 from the germline V gene are DFQATT and SNEGSKA (reference sequence). The CDR3 has 13 residues. Whole-study findings and limits: The fall in TCR beta diversity per million T cells was roughly linear with age.

This clonotype was seen ten or more times. As yet, its antigen is unknown. This receptor was taken from a woman aged 18 to 35 in good health. Sequences were obtained from blood. The chain couples TRBV20-1 to TRBJ2-3; 7 bases are shared with TRBD2. The CDR3, as DNA: TGCAGTGCTAGGGCGGGAGCTGTAGATACGCAGTATTTT. Its protein is CSARAGAVDTQYF.